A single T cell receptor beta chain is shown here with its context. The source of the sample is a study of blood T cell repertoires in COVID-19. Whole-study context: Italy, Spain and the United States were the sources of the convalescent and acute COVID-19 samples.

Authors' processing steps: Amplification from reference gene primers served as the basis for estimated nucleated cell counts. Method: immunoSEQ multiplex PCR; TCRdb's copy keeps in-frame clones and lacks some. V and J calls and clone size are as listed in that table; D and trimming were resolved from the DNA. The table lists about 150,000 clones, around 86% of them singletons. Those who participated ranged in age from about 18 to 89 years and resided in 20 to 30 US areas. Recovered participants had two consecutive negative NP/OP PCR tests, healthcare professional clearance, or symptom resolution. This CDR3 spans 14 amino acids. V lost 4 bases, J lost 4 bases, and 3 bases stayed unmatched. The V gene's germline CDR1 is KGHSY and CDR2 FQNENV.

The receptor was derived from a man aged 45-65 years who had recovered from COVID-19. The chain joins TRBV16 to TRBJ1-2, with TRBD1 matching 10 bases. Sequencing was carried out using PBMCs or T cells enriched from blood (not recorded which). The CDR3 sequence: CASSPRDRGYGYTF. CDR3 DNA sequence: TGTGCCAGCAGCCCCCGGGACAGGGGCTATGGCTACACCTTC.